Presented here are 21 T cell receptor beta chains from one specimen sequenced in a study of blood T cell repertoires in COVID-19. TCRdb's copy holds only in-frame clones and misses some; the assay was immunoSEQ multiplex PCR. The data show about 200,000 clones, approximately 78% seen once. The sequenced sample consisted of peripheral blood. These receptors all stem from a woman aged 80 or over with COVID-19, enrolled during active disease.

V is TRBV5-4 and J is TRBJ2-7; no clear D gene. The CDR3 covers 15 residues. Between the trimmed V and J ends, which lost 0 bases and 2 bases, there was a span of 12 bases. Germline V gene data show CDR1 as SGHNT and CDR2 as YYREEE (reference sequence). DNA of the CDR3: TGTGCCAGCAGCTTGGCTCACCTATACCCCTACGAGCAGTACTTC. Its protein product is CASSLAHLYPYEQYF.

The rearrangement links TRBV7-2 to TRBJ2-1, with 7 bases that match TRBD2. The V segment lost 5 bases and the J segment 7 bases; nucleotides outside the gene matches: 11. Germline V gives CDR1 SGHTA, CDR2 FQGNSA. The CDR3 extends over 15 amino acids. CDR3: CASSLRDLGGNEQFF. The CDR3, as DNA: TGTGCCAGCAGCCTCCGGGACCTGGGGGGGAATGAGCAGTTCTTC. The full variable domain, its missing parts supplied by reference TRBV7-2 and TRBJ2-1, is GAGVSQSPSNKVTEKGKDVELRCDPISGHTALYWYRQSLGQGLEFLIYFQGNSAPDKSGLPSDRFSAERTGGSVSTLTIQRTQQEDSAVYLCASSLRDLGGNEQFFGPGTRLTVL.

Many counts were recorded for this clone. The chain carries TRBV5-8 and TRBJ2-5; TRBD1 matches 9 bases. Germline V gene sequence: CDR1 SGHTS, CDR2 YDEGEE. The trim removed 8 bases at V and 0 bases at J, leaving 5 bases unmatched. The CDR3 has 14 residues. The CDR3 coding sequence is TGTGCCAGTCACAGGGGGCCGTACCAAGAGACCCAGTACTTC. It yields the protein CASHRGPYQETQYF. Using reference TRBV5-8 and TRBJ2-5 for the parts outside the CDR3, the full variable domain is EAGVTQSPTHLIKTRGQQATLRCSPISGHTSVYWYQQALGLGLQFLLWYDEGEERNRGNFPPRFSGRQFPNYSSELNVNALELEDSALYLCASHRGPYQETQYFGPGTRLLVL.

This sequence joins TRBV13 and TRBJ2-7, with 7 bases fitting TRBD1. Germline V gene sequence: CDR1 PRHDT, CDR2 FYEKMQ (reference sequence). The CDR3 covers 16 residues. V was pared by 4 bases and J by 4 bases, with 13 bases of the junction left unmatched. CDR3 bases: TGTGCCAGCAGCTCACCTCCGAGGACAGGAGTTTACGAGCAGTACTTC. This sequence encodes CASSSPPRTGVYEQYF. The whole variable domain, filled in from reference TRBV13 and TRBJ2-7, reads AAGVIQSPRHLIKEKRETATLKCYPIPRHDTVYWYQQGPGQDPQFLISFYEKMQSDKGSIPDRFSAQQFSDYHSELNMSSLELGDSALYFCASSSPPRTGVYEQYFGPGTRLTVT.

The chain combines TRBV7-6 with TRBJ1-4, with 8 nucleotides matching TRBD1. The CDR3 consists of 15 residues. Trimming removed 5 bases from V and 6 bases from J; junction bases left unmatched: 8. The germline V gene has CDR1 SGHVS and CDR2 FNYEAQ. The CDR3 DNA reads TGTGCCAGCAGCCCCGGGACAGGTTTTGATGAAAAACTGTTTTTT. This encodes CASSPGTGFDEKLFF.

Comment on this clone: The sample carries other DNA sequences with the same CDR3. The CDR3 is CASSRDYGYTF. The CDR3 DNA sequence: TGTGCCAGCAGCCGGGACTATGGCTACACCTTC. The chain combines TRBV12-3 or TRBV12-4 with TRBJ1-2; D not certain. Trimming stripped 6 bases from V and 3 bases from J, with 5 bases between. The CDR3 sequence is 11 residues long.

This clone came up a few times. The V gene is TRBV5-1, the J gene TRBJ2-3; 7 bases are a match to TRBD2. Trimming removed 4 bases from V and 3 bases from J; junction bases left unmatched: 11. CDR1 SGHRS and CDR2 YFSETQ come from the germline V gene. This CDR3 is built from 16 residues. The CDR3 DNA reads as TGCGCCAGCAGCGAGACTAGCAGATCGGGAACAGATACGCAGTATTTT. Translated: CASSETSRSGTDTQYF.

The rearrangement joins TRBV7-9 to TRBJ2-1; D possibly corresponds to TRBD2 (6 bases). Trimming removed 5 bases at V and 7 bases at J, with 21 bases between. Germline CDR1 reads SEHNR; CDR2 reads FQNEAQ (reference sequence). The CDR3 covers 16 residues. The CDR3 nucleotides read TGTGCCAGCAGCCCAACGCGGGACTTGGGGAGTAATGAGCAGTTCTTC. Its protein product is CASSPTRDLGSNEQFF.

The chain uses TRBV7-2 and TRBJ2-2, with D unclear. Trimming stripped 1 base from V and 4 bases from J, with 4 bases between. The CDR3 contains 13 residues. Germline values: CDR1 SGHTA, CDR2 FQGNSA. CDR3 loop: CASSLVSTGELFF. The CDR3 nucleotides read TGTGCCAGCAGCTTAGTGAGCACCGGGGAGCTGTTTTTT.

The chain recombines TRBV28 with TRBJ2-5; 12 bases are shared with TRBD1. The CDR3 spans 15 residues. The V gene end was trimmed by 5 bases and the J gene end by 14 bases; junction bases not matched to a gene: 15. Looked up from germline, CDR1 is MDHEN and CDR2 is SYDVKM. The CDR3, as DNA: TGTGCCAGCAGTCCCGGGACAGGGGGCTCGGGAGCGGGATACTTC. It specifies CASSPGTGGSGAGYF.

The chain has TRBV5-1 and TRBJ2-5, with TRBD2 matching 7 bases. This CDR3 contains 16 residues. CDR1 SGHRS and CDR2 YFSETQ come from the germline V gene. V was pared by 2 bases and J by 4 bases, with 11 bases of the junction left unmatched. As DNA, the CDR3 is TGCGCCAGCAGCTTATTAGGGAGGGACGGCAGAGAGACCCAGTACTTC. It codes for CASSLLGRDGRETQYF.

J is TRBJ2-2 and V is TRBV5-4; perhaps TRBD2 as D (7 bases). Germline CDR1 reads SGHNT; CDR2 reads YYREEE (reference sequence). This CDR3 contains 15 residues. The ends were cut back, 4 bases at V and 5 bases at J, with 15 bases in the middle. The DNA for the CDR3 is TGTGCCAGCAGCCCAAGGGGGGGGGATACCGGGGAGCTGTTTTTT. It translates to CASSPRGGDTGELFF.

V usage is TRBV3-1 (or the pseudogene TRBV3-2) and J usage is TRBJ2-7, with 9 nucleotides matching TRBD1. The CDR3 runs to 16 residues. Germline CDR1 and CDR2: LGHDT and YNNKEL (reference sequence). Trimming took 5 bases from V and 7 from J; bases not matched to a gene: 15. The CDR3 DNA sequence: TGTGCCAGCAGCAACATTCCCGGGACAGGGTTGGAAGAGCAGTACTTC. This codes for CASSNIPGTGLEEQYF.

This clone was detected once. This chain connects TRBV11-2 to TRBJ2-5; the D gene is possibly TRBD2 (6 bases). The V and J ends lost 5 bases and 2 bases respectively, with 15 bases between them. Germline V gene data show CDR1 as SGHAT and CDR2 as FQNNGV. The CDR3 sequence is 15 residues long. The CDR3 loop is CASSVGTLLQETQYF. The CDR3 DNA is TGTGCCAGCAGCGTCGGGACTCTCCTACAAGAGACCCAGTACTTC.

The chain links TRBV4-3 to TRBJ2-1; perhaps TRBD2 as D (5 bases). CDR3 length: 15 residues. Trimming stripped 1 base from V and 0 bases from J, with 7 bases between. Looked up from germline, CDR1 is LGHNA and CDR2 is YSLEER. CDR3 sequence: CASSQAGSSYNEQFF. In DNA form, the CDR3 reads TGCGCCAGCAGCCAAGCGGGGAGCTCCTACAATGAGCAGTTCTTC.

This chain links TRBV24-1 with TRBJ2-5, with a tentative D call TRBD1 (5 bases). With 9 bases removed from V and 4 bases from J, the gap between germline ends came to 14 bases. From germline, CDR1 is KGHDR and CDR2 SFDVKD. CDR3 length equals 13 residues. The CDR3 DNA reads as TGTGCCACCCAGATGGCAGGGCTAGAGACCCAGTACTTC. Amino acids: CATQMAGLETQYF.

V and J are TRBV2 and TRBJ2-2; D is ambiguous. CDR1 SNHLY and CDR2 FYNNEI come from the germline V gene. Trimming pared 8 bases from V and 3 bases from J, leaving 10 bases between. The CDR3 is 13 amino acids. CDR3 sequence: CASAAEYTGELFF. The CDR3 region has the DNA TGTGCCAGCGCCGCAGAATACACCGGGGAGCTGTTTTTT.

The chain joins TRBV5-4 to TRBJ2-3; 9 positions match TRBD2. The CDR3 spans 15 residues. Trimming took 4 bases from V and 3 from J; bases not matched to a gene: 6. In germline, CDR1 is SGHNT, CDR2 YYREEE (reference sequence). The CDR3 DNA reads TGTGCCAGCAGCCGGGGACTAGCATCAACAGATACGCAGTATTTT. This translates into CASSRGLASTDTQYF.

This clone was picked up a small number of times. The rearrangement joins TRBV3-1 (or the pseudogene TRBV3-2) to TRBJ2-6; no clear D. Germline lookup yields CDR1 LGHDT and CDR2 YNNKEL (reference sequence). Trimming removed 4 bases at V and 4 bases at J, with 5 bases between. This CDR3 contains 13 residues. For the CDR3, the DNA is TGTGCCAGCAGCCCTCTGGGGGCCAACGTCCTGACTTTC. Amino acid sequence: CASSPLGANVLTF.

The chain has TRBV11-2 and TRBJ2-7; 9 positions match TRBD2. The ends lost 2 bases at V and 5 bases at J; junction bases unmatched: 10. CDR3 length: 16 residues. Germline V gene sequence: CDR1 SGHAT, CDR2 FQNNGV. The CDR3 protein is CASSLSGVAGADEQYF. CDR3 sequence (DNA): TGTGCCAGCAGCTTAAGTGGGGTAGCGGGAGCGGACGAGCAGTACTTC.

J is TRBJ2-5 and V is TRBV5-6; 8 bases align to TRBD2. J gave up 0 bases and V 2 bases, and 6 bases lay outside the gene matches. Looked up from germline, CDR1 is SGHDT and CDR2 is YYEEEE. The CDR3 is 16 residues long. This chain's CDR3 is CASSFYAGGYQETQYF. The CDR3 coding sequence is TGTGCCAGCAGCTTTTATGCGGGAGGTTACCAAGAGACCCAGTACTTC.